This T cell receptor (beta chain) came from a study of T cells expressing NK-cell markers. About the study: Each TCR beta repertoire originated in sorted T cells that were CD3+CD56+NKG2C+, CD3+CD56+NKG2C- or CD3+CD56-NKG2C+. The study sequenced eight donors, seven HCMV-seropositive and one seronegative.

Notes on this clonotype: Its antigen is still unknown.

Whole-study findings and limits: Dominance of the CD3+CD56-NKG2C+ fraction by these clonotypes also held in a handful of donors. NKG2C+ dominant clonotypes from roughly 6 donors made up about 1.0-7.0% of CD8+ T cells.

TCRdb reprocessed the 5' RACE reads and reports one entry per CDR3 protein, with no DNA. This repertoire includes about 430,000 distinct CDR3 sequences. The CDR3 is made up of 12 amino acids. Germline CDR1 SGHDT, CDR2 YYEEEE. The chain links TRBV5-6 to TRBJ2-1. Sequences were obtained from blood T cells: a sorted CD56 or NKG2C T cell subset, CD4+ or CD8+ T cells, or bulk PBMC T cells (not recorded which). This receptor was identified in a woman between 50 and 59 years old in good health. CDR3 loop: CASSPASYEQFF. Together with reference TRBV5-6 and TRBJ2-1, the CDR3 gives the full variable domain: DAGVTQSPTHLIKTRGQQVTLRCSPKSGHDTVSWYQQALGQGPQFIFQYYEEEERQRGNFPDRFSGHQFPNYSSELNVNALLLGDSALYLCASSPASYEQFFGPGTRLTVL.